This TCR beta chain emerged from a study of blood T cell repertoires in COVID-19. About the research overall: T cells, B-cell-depleted T cells, or PBMCs supplied cDNA or gDNA.

V lost 3 bases, J lost 0 bases, and 7 bases stayed unmatched. Germline V gene data show CDR1 as LGHDT and CDR2 as YNNKEL (reference sequence). This CDR3 is 17 amino acids long. As originally analysed: Estimated nucleated cell counts came from reference gene primer amplification. TCRdb's copy holds only in-frame clones and misses some; the assay was immunoSEQ multiplex PCR. V, J and clone size reflect that table, while D and trimming were determined from the DNA. The sample carries about 320,000 clones, around 90% recorded once. Recruitment covered 20 to 25 US areas and drew participants whose ages spanned roughly 18 to 100 years. Cohort 3 donors counted as recovered after two negative PCRs, clearance, or resolved symptoms.

The sample comprised PBMCs or T cells enriched from blood (not recorded which). The source is a woman in her 30s who had recovered from COVID-19. J is TRBJ1-1 and V is TRBV3-1 (or the pseudogene TRBV3-2), with 10 bases that match TRBD1. The CDR3 region has the DNA TGTGCCAGCAGCCAGACCGGGACAGGGGCTCTGAACACTGAAGCTTTCTTT. Protein: CASSQTGTGALNTEAFF.